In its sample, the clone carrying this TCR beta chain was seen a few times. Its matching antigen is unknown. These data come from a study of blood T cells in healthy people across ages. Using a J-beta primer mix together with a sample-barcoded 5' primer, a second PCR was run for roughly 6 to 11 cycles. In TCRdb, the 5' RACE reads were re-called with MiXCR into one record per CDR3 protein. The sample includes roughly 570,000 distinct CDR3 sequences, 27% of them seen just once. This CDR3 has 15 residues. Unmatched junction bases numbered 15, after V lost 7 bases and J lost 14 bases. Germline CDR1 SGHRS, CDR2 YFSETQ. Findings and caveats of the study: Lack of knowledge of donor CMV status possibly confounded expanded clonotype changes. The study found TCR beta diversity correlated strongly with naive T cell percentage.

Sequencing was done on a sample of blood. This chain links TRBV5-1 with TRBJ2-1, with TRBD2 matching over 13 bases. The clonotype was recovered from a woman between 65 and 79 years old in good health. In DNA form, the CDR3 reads TGCGCCAGCCAAACCGACCCGGGACTAGCGGGGAGGGAGTTCTTC. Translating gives CASQTDPGLAGREFF.